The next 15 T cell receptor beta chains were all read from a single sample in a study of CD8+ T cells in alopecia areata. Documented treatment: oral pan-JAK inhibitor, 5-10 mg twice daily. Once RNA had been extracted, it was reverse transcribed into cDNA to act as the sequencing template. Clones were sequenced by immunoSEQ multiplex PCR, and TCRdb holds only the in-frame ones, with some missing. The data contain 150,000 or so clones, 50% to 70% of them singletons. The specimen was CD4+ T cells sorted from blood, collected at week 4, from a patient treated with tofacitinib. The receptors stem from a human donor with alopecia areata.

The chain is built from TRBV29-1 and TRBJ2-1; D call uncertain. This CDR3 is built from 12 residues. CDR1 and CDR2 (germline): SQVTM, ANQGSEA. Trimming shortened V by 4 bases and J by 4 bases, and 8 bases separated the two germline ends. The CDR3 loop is CSVGVEYNEQFF. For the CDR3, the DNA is TGCAGCGTTGGGGTGGAGTACAATGAGCAGTTCTTC.

CDR3 region: CASSPGQGGIGELFF. The CDR3 nucleotides read TGTGCCAGCAGCCCCGGACAGGGCGGGATCGGGGAGCTGTTTTTT. V and J are TRBV5-4 and TRBJ2-2, with 8 bases matching TRBD1. There are 15 residues in the CDR3. Germline CDR1 is SGHNT and CDR2 is YYREEE (reference sequence). J lost 7 bases, V lost 4 bases, and 9 bases had no gene match.

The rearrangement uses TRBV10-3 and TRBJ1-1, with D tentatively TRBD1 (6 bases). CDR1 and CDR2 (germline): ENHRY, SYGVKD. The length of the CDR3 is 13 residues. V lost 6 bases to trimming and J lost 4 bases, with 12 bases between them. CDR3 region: CAISQQGGTEAFF. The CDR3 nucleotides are TGTGCCATCAGCCAACAGGGTGGCACTGAAGCTTTCTTT.

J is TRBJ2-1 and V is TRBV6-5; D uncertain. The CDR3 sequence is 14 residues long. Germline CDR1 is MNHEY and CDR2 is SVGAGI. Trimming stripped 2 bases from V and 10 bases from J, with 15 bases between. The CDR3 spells CASSYATAQEEQFF. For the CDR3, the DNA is TGTGCCAGCAGTTACGCGACCGCCCAGGAGGAGCAGTTCTTC.

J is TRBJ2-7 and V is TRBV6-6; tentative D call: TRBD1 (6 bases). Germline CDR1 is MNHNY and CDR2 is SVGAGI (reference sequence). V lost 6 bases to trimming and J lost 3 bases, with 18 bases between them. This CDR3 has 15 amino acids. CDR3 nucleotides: TGTGCCAGCAGGATGGGAACAGGGCCTATCTACGAGCAGTACTTC. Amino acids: CASRMGTGPIYEQYF.

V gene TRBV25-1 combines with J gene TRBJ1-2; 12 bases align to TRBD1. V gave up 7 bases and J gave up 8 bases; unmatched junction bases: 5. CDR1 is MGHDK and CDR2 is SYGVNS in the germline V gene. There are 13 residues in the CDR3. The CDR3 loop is CASNPGTGGGYTF. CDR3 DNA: TGTGCCAGCAACCCCGGGACAGGGGGCGGCTACACCTTC.

CDR3 sequence: CASRDRATGELFF. For the CDR3, the DNA is TGTGCCAGCAGGGACAGGGCCACCGGGGAGCTGTTTTTT. This chain links TRBV2 with TRBJ2-2; 8 bases map to TRBD1. V gave up 6 bases and J gave up 4 bases; unmatched junction bases: 1. The CDR3 has 13 amino acids. Germline lookup yields CDR1 SNHLY and CDR2 FYNNEI. Full variable domain (rest looked up from reference TRBV2 and TRBJ2-2): EPEVTQTPSHQVTQMGQEVILRCVPISNHLYFYWYRQILGQKVEFLVSFYNNEISEKSEIFDDQFSVERPDGSNFTLKIRSTKLEDSAMYFCASRDRATGELFFGEGSRLTVL.

The CDR3 DNA is TGTGCCTGGAGTATACCCCCTGATACGCAGTATTTT. Translated, it gives CAWSIPPDTQYF. The genes are TRBV30 and TRBJ2-3; D gene unclear. CDR1 is GTSNPN, CDR2 SVGIG, per germline (reference sequence). The CDR3 totals 12 residues. Trimming took 2 bases from V and 6 from J, leaving 9 bases between them.

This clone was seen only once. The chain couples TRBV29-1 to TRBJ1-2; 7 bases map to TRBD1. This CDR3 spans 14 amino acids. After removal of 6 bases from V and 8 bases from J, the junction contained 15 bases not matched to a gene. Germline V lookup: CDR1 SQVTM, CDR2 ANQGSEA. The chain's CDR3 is CSVVAGTESMGYTF. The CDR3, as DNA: TGCAGCGTCGTCGCCGGGACAGAGAGTATGGGCTACACCTTC.

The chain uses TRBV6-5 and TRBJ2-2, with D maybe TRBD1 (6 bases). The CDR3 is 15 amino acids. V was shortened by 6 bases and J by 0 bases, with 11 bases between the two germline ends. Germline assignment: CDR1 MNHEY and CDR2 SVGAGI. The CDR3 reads CASRQPGANTGELFF. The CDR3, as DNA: TGTGCCAGCAGACAGCCAGGGGCGAACACCGGGGAGCTGTTTTTT.

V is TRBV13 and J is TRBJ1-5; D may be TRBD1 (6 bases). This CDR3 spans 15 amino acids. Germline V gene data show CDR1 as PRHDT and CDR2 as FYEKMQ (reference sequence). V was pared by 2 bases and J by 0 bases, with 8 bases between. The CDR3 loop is CASSLRGGSNQPQHF. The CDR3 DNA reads TGTGCCAGCAGCTTAAGGGGGGGTAGCAATCAGCCCCAGCATTTT.

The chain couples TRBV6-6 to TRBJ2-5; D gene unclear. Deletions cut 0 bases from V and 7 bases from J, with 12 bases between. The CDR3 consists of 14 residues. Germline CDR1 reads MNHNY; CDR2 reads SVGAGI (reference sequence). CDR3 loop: CASSYSWPDGTQYF. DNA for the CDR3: TGTGCCAGCAGTTACTCGTGGCCTGATGGGACCCAGTACTTC.

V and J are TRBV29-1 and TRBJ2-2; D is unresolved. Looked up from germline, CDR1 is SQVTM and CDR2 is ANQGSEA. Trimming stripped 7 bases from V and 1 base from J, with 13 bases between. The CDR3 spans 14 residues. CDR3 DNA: TGCAGCGCCACCCCTGGCAGGAACACCGGGGAGCTGTTTTTT. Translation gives CSATPGRNTGELFF.

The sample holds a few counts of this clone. CDR3 protein: CASTLGLVATDTQYF. The CDR3 nucleotides are TGTGCCAGCACTCTCGGACTAGTTGCCACAGATACGCAGTATTTT. The chain links TRBV9 to TRBJ2-3, with TRBD2 matching over 7 bases. This CDR3 contains 15 residues. Germline values: CDR1 SGDLS, CDR2 YYNGEE. V lost 6 bases to trimming and J lost 2 bases; unmatched junction nucleotides: 9.

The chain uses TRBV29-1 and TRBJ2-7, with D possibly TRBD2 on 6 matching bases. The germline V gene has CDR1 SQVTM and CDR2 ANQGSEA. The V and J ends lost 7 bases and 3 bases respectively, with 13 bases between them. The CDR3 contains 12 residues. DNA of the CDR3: TGCAGCGCCTACGGGGGATACTACGAGCAGTACTTC. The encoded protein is CSAYGGYYEQYF.